The source of this T cell receptor beta chain is a study of blood T cell repertoires in COVID-19. Study information: Whether acute or convalescent, the COVID-19 samples came from the United States, Italy and Spain.

Generated by immunoSEQ multiplex PCR, the TCRdb table keeps only in-frame clones and is missing some. The table lists about 330,000 clones, around 89% of them singletons, with 3% to 4% in the top ten. This CDR3 comprises 17 residues. CDR1 and CDR2 (germline): MNHEY, SMNVEV (reference sequence). V lost 0 bases and J 4 bases, leaving 18 bases between the germline ends. The specimen sequenced was peripheral blood. V and J are TRBV27 and TRBJ1-2; a possible D gene is TRBD1 (5 bases). The sequence was collected from a woman between 45 and 65 years old with active or convalescent COVID-19. The CDR3 nucleotides are TGTGCCAGCAGTTTATCCGGCAGCACCATCAGGGTCTATGGCTACACCTTC. This translates into CASSLSGSTIRVYGYTF.